Listed below are T cell receptor beta chains from one sample, sequenced in a study of T cells in Graves' hyperthyroidism and ophthalmopathy. TCRdb fed the multiplex PCR reads into MiXCR, producing one record per CDR3 protein. This sample has roughly 500,000 distinct CDR3 sequences, with 46% found just once. The sequenced sample was peripheral blood or thyroid tissue (not recorded which). All receptors derive from an adult woman with Graves' disease, either hyperthyroidism or ophthalmopathy (not recorded which). Each CDR3 is given with its conserved first and last residue. The D gene is left open where the match is weak. The size entry is marked missing in some rows and otherwise reads once, few, many or a size class.

clone_size	j_call	d_call	v_call	cdr3_length	cdr3_aa	cdr3_nt
few	TRBJ2-7	.	TRBV28	14	CATSPYAGHYEQYF	TGTGCCACCTCCCCTTACGCAGGCCACTACGAGCAGTACTTC
few	TRBJ2-7	TRBD1	TRBV7-6	17	CASSYAFPGQGVYEQYF	TGTGCCAGCAGTTACGCTTTTCCGGGACAGGGAGTGTACGAGCAGTACTTC
.	TRBJ1-1	.	TRBV5-1	15	CASSLDLGNTTEAFF	TGCGCCAGCAGCTTGGATTTAGGGAACACGACTGAAGCTTTCTTT
many	TRBJ1-5	.	TRBV6-1	14	CASSEDGAHQPQHF	TGTGCCAGCAGTGAAGACGGGGCCCATCAGCCCCAGCATTTT
.	TRBJ2-2	.	TRBV6-5	12	CASSPWTGELFF	TGTGCCAGCAGTCCCTGGACCGGGGAGCTGTTTTTT
.	TRBJ1-2	.	TRBV3-1	16	CASSQEGEQVDYGYTF	TGTGCCAGCAGCCAAGAGGGGGAACAGGTCGACTATGGCTACACCTTC
many	TRBJ1-1	TRBD1	TRBV29-1	14	CSVEGDRSWAEAFF	TGCAGCGTTGAAGGGGACAGGTCGTGGGCTGAAGCTTTCTTT
.	TRBJ2-2	.	TRBV24-1	15	CATSDLVGGVGELFF	TGTGCCACCAGTGATTTGGTGGGGGGCGTCGGGGAGCTGTTTTTT
.	TRBJ2-3	TRBD2	TRBV12-3/TRBV12-4	14	CASSGGREGDTQYF	TGTGCCAGCAGCGGCGGGAGGGAAGGAGATACGCAGTATTTT
.	TRBJ1-6	TRBD1	TRBV10-2	19	CASSVSGGDSRPFRSPLHF	TGCGCCAGCAGCGTCTCAGGGGGGGACAGCCGCCCTTTTCGTTCACCCCTCCACTTT
many	TRBJ2-5	.	TRBV29-1	12	CSVPGGGETQYF	TGCAGCGTCCCCGGTGGGGGGGAGACCCAGTACTTC
many	TRBJ2-7	.	TRBV20-1	16	CSAAGMAAGRHYEQYF	TGCAGTGCTGCTGGAATGGCGGCGGGTCGACACTACGAGCAGTACTTC
.	TRBJ1-2	.	TRBV6-1	13	CASSEGSGFRYTF	TGTGCCAGCAGTGAAGGATCGGGGTTTCGCTACACCTTC
many	TRBJ2-7	.	TRBV6-6	13	CASSYAVAYEQYF	TGTGCCAGCAGTTACGCGGTAGCATACGAGCAGTACTTC
many	TRBJ2-3	.	TRBV10-3	13	CAIRSGQEDTQYF	TGTGCCATCAGAAGCGGTCAAGAAGATACGCAGTATTTT
.	TRBJ1-2	.	TRBV20-1	16	CSARDSPRRGYYGYTF	TGCAGTGCTAGAGATAGCCCAAGGAGAGGATACTATGGCTACACCTTC
few	TRBJ1-2	.	TRBV10-3	13	CAISAWVGYGYTF	TGTGCCATCAGTGCATGGGTGGGCTATGGCTACACCTTC
.	TRBJ1-2	.	TRBV9	12	CASSVAGVGYTF	TGTGCCAGCAGCGTAGCAGGGGTTGGCTACACCTTC
many	TRBJ1-4	.	TRBV6-1	16	CASTLGLARRDEKLFF	TGTGCCAGCACCTTGGGATTGGCTCGGAGGGATGAAAAACTGTTTTTT
many	TRBJ2-5	.	TRBV20-1	12	CSAPQAAETQYF	TGCAGTGCTCCACAAGCGGCGGAGACCCAGTACTTC
.	TRBJ1-2	.	TRBV12-3/TRBV12-4	14	CASSFDSGTVGYTF	TGTGCCAGCAGTTTCGACTCGGGAACGGTTGGCTACACCTTC
.	TRBJ2-6	.	TRBV7-9	14	CASSLVSRANVLTF	TGTGCCAGCAGCTTAGTTAGCAGGGCCAACGTCCTGACTTTC
once	TRBJ2-5	TRBD1	TRBV20-1	14	CSGWTGGSGETQYF	TGCAGTGGATGGACAGGGGGATCGGGGGAGACCCAGTACTTC
few	TRBJ2-2	TRBD2	TRBV10-3	14	CATWGGRYTGELFF	TGTGCCACCTGGGGCGGGAGATACACCGGGGAGCTGTTTTTT
many	TRBJ1-6	.	TRBV20-1	14	CSARRRREGSPLHF	TGCAGTGCTAGACGAAGGAGGGAGGGTTCACCCCTCCACTTT
.	TRBJ1-2	TRBD1	TRBV7-9	17	CASSSAGTAAINYGYTF	TGTGCCAGCAGCTCTGCCGGGACAGCCGCTATAAACTATGGCTACACCTTC
once	TRBJ2-2	TRBD2	TRBV29-1	13	CSVHGLATGELFF	TGCAGCGTACACGGACTAGCGACCGGGGAGCTGTTTTTT
.	TRBJ1-2	.	TRBV10-3	11	CAISDVRGYTF	TGTGCCATCAGTGACGTCAGGGGCTACACCTTC